Listed below are T cell receptor beta chains from one sample, sequenced in a study of early T cells in non-severe SARS-CoV-2 infection. TCRdb re-called the 5' RACE reads with MiXCR, one entry per CDR3 protein. This sample has about 22,000 distinct CDR3 sequences, with approximately 3.8% found just once. The specimen sequenced was whole blood. The receptors here all came from an adult who was a healthcare worker with PCR-confirmed SARS-CoV-2 infection or an uninfected control (not recorded which). CDR3s include the opening cysteine and the closing phenylalanine or tryptophan. The order of the fields is J gene, V gene, D gene, clone size, CDR3 DNA, CDR3 protein. A D gene is named only where the DNA matches it firmly. Not all rows give a size; the values are once, few, many and, for expanded clones, a class.

>TRBJ2-3|TRBV14|.|many
TGTGCCAGCAGCCAAGCCCTCACCAGAGATACGCAGTATTTT
CASSQALTRDTQYF
>TRBJ2-3|TRBV2|.|.
TGTGCCAGCAGAACTCTCCGGGACTATACGCAGTATTTT
CASRTLRDYTQYF
>TRBJ2-2|TRBV6-5|TRBD1|many
TGTGCCAGCAGGCAGAGACAGGGGATACCCGGGGAGCTGTTTTTT
CASRQRQGIPGELFF
>TRBJ1-6|TRBV12-3/TRBV12-4|TRBD1|many
TGTGCGAGCCGCAGGGGGGCTGATAATTCACCCCTCCACTTT
CASRRGADNSPLHF
>TRBJ1-1|TRBV5-5|.|many
TGTGCCAGCAGCTTGGATGTGGGACGGTCCACTGAAGCTTTCTTT
CASSLDVGRSTEAFF
>TRBJ2-7|TRBV7-2|.|medium-sized
TGTGCCAGCAGCCCACCCTACGCTTCCTTCTACTTC
CASSPPYASFYF
>TRBJ2-3|TRBV5-4|TRBD1|few
TGTGCCAGCAGCTTGCCCCCGGGACAGGAAGGATATACGCAGTATTTT
CASSLPPGQEGYTQYF
>TRBJ2-7|TRBV5-4|.|.
TGTGCCAGCGGTAATTTGGGCAGGGACATATACGAGCAGTACTTC
CASGNLGRDIYEQYF
>TRBJ1-2|TRBV11-2|.|many
TGTGCCAGCAGCTCTATGCGGGGTCAAGTCTATGGCTACACCTTC
CASSSMRGQVYGYTF
>TRBJ2-1|TRBV29-1|.|many
TGCAGCGTTGAGGCTAGCCCTACCTACAATGAGCAGTTCTTC
CSVEASPTYNEQFF
>TRBJ1-1|TRBV7-9|.|many
TGTGCCAGCAGACCCGACACCTTAAACACTGAAGCTTTCTTT
CASRPDTLNTEAFF
>TRBJ2-1|TRBV29-1|.|many
TGCAGCGTTAACTGGAGCTCCTACAATGAGCAGTTCTTC
CSVNWSSYNEQFF
>TRBJ2-6|TRBV7-2|.|many
TGTGCCAGCAGCCCCCTAGGGGGAGGGGCCAACGTCCTGACTTTC
CASSPLGGGANVLTF
>TRBJ1-2|TRBV5-1|TRBD1|many
TGCGCCAGCAGAGAGGCAGGGGGCATCTATGGCTACACCTTC
CASREAGGIYGYTF
>TRBJ1-4|TRBV4-1|TRBD1|many
TGCGCCAGCAGCCTTTCGGGACAGAGGACTAATGAAAAACTGTTTTTT
CASSLSGQRTNEKLFF
>TRBJ1-1|TRBV19|.|many
TGTGCCAGTAGTATCGATGGTACAGCAGCCCTCGGCACTGAAGCTTTCTTT
CASSIDGTAALGTEAFF
>TRBJ2-7|TRBV5-1|.|.
TGCGCCAGCAGCTTGTTAAGCTCCTACGAGCAGTACTTC
CASSLLSSYEQYF
>TRBJ1-1|TRBV11-1|.|many
TGTGCCAGCAGCTTAGGACCGGTAGGTGAAGCTTTCTTT
CASSLGPVGEAFF
>TRBJ1-2|TRBV12-3/TRBV12-4|.|many
TGTGCCAGCAGTCTTCGGACGGTCTATGGCTACACCTTC
CASSLRTVYGYTF
>TRBJ1-2|TRBV12-3/TRBV12-4|.|many
TGTGCCAGCAGTTTATACAGGGCCTATGGCTACACCTTC
CASSLYRAYGYTF
>TRBJ1-2|TRBV5-1|TRBD1|few
TGCGCCAGCAGCTTGTTGACAGGGGACTATGGCTACACCTTC
CASSLLTGDYGYTF
>TRBJ1-6|TRBV6-2/TRBV6-3|TRBD1|many
TGTGCCAGCAGTTCAGGACAGGGATCGACACCCCTCCACTTT
CASSSGQGSTPLHF
>TRBJ2-7|TRBV3-1|TRBD1|few
TGTGCCAGCAGCCTCCGGGACAGAGACTACGAGCAGTACTTC
CASSLRDRDYEQYF
>TRBJ1-5|TRBV12-3/TRBV12-4|TRBD1|many
TGTGCCAGCAGTTCTAAGACAGGGGGACAGCCCCAGCATTTT
CASSSKTGGQPQHF
>TRBJ2-7|TRBV20-1|.|many
TGCAGTGCTACCCGAAGGGACTCCTTCTCCTACGAGCAGTACTTC
CSATRRDSFSYEQYF
>TRBJ2-7|TRBV25-1|TRBD1|.
TGTGCCAGCAGCACCGAGGGACAGGGGGACTACGAGCAGTACTTC
CASSTEGQGDYEQYF
>TRBJ2-7|TRBV21-1|.|many
TGTGCCAGCAGCAAAGGACAGCTAGCCTACGAGCAGTACTTC
CASSKGQLAYEQYF
>TRBJ1-1|TRBV5-1|TRBD1|many
TGCGCCAGCAGCTTCACAGGGGGTAGCACTGAAGCTTTCTTT
CASSFTGGSTEAFF
>TRBJ2-7|TRBV29-1|.|many
TGCAGCGTCCTACAGGGAAGGTGGCAGTACTTC
CSVLQGRWQYF
>TRBJ1-1|TRBV4-1|.|.
TGCGCCAGCAGCCGTTATACCGGGAGACAACACACTGAAGCTTTCTTT
CASSRYTGRQHTEAFF
>TRBJ2-1|TRBV29-1|.|many
TGCAGCGTTGAAGATCTGGGGGGGACATATCACTCCTACAATGAGCAGTTCTTC
CSVEDLGGTYHSYNEQFF
>TRBJ1-1|TRBV18|.|.
TGTGCCAGCTCCCACGACAGCCCAATGTGGTCTGAAGCTTTCTTT
CASSHDSPMWSEAFF